This T cell receptor (beta chain) was sequenced for a study of shared clonotypes between healthy human individuals. This CDR3 is 12 amino acids long. V lost 4 bases, J lost 0 bases, and 5 bases lay in between. Germline V gene sequence: CDR1 SGDLS, CDR2 YYNGEE. Per the original data handling: Junction-only immunoSEQ data arrived without quality scores, meaning filtering differed. TCRdb's copy holds only in-frame clones and misses some; the assay was immunoSEQ multiplex PCR. V and J calls and clone size come straight from that table; D and trimming were deduced from the DNA. Of fewer than 800,000 clones listed, about 91% were seen once; the top ten hold 24%. Naive CD8 cells, CD45RO-negative and positively selected for CCR7, excluded terminally differentiated effector memory CD45RA+ cells.

The genes are TRBV9 and TRBJ2-7; D gene uncertain. Sequenced sample: naive CD8+ T cells sorted from blood. This receptor was obtained from a man under 40 in good health. The CDR3 is CASSRNSYEQYF. The CDR3 DNA follows: TGTGCCAGCAGCCGAAACTCCTACGAGCAGTACTTC. Using reference TRBV9 and TRBJ2-7 for the parts outside the CDR3, the full variable domain is DSGVTQTPKHLITATGQRVTLRCSPRSGDLSVYWYQQSLDQGLQFLIQYYNGEERAKGNILERFSAQQFPDLHSELNLSSLELGDSALYFCASSRNSYEQYFGPGTRLTVT.